The 22 T cell receptor beta chains below come from one sample, sequenced in a study of glioma-infiltrating T cells after dendritic cell vaccination. The method was immunoSEQ multiplex PCR; TCRdb's version includes in-frame clones alone and lacks a portion of them. The data contain over 90,000 clones, around 81% of them singletons. The sequenced sample was blood, obtained before dendritic cell vaccination. The receptors stem from a human donor with glioblastoma.

The CDR3 is CASSPGQGKYEQYF. The DNA for the CDR3 is TGTGCCAGCTCGCCGGGACAGGGTAAATACGAGCAGTACTTC. This chain connects TRBV18 to TRBJ2-7; 9 nucleotides align to TRBD1. V was pared by 6 bases and J by 4 bases, with 7 bases of the junction left unmatched. CDR3 length: 14 residues. Germline-derived CDR1 and CDR2 are KGHSH and LQKENI.

The DNA of the CDR3 is TGTGCCAGCAGTTACCCCGGGACAGATAGCAATCAGCCCCAGCATTTT. This gives the protein CASSYPGTDSNQPQHF. This chain connects TRBV28 to TRBJ1-5; TRBD1 matches at 7 bases. The length of the CDR3 is 16 residues. V was pared by 4 bases and J by 0 bases, with 6 bases of the junction left unmatched. Germline CDR1 reads MDHEN; CDR2 reads SYDVKM. The whole variable domain, remainder taken from reference TRBV28 and TRBJ1-5, is DVKVTQSSRYLVKRTGEKVFLECVQDMDHENMFWYRQDPGLGLRLIYFSYDVKMKEKGDIPEGYSVSREKKERFSLILESASTNQTSMYLCASSYPGTDSNQPQHFGDGTRLSIL.

This chain uses TRBV12-5 with TRBJ2-7, with 7 bases matching TRBD2. The CDR3 totals 14 residues. The V segment lost 6 bases and the J segment 3 bases; nucleotides outside the gene matches: 8. In germline, CDR1 is LGHNT, CDR2 FRNRAP. The CDR3 DNA sequence: TGTGCTAGTGGGTCCGTGGGGGGGGGCTACGAGCAGTACTTC. Protein sequence: CASGSVGGGYEQYF.

This clone was seen more than once but under ten times. The J gene is TRBJ2-5, the V gene TRBV7-2, with a tentative D call TRBD2 (6 bases). V was trimmed by 5 bases and J by 6 bases, leaving 16 bases between them. CDR1 and CDR2 (germline): SGHTA, FQGNSA. The CDR3 contains 14 residues. The chain's CDR3 is CASSPGTLGKTQYF. In nucleotides, the CDR3 is TGTGCCAGCAGCCCCGGGACTCTTGGGAAGACCCAGTACTTC.

The V and J genes are TRBV5-1 and TRBJ2-7; TRBD2 matches at 14 bases. V shed 2 bases and J 2 bases; nucleotides not matched to a gene: 3. This CDR3 spans 16 amino acids. Germline lookup yields CDR1 SGHRS and CDR2 YFSETQ. In DNA form, the CDR3 reads TGCGCCAGCAGCTTAGGACTAGCGGGGGGCGCCTACGAGCAGTACTTC. Translation gives CASSLGLAGGAYEQYF.

The rearrangement joins TRBV30 to TRBJ2-1, with 7 bases fitting TRBD1. The J segment lost 4 bases and the V segment lost 0 bases, leaving 12 bases of the junction unmatched. Per germline, CDR1 GTSNPN and CDR2 SVGIG (reference sequence). The CDR3 length is 17 residues. The CDR3 spells CAWSVGGSAGGYNEQFF. The DNA of the CDR3 is TGTGCCTGGAGTGTAGGAGGCTCGGCAGGGGGATACAATGAGCAGTTCTTC.

This chain links TRBV7-2 with TRBJ2-7, with D perhaps matching TRBD1 (6 bases). V lost 5 bases, J lost 3 bases, and 17 bases lay in between. CDR1 SGHTA and CDR2 FQGNSA come from the germline V gene. This CDR3 is 15 amino acids long. CDR3 in DNA: TGTGCCAGCAGCCAGGGGCCGGGGCCCCTCTACGAGCAGTACTTC. Protein: CASSQGPGPLYEQYF.

This clone was observed once. The V and J genes are TRBV5-4 and TRBJ2-1; TRBD2 agrees at 11 bases. In germline, CDR1 is SGHNT, CDR2 YYREEE (reference sequence). CDR3 length: 16 residues. With 4 bases clipped from V and 8 bases from J, the junction kept 11 bases outside the gene matches. The CDR3 nucleotides read TGTGCCAGCAGCCGCGGGGTAGCGGGGGGGTACGATGAGCAGTTCTTC. It encodes CASSRGVAGGYDEQFF.

V and J are TRBV30 and TRBJ1-5, with D maybe TRBD1 (6 bases). The CDR3 has 14 residues. The V end was cut by 6 bases, the J end by 2 bases, with 14 bases between. Germline assignment: CDR1 GTSNPN and CDR2 SVGIG (reference sequence). The CDR3 bases are TGTGCCTGCGAGGGGGGGCAGGGCAATCAGCCCCAGCATTTT. Translation: CACEGGQGNQPQHF.

This rearrangement joins TRBV2 to TRBJ1-6, with TRBD1 matching 7 bases. This CDR3 has 13 amino acids. Germline assignment: CDR1 SNHLY and CDR2 FYNNEI. The V and J ends lost 6 bases and 12 bases, in that order; junction bases with no gene match: 8. The DNA of the CDR3 is TGTGCCAGCAGGGACAGGTCAATCGAACCCCTCCACTTT. Translated: CASRDRSIEPLHF.

This clone was seen only a few times. This sequence joins TRBV18 and TRBJ1-5; the D gene is possibly TRBD1 (6 bases). Per the germline V gene, CDR1 is KGHSH and CDR2 is LQKENI. The CDR3 totals 15 residues. With 3 bases removed from V and 3 bases from J, the gap between germline ends came to 12 bases. The CDR3 sequence: CASSPATGFNQPQHF. In nucleotides, the CDR3 is TGTGCCAGCTCACCTGCGACAGGATTCAATCAGCCCCAGCATTTT.

The chain uses TRBV5-1 and TRBJ1-1, with TRBD1 matching over 12 bases. Germline values: CDR1 SGHRS, CDR2 YFSETQ. The CDR3 has 17 amino acids. Trimming at V came to 0 bases and at J to 5 bases, leaving 8 bases not matched to a gene. The CDR3: CASSLAPGQGARTEAFF. The CDR3 nucleotides read TGCGCCAGCAGCTTGGCCCCGGGACAGGGGGCGAGGACTGAAGCTTTCTTT.

The CDR3 region is CASSTGVRDYEQYF. The CDR3 DNA is TGTGCCAGTAGTACCGGGGTGAGAGACTACGAGCAGTACTTC. The chain joins TRBV19 to TRBJ2-7; the D gene is possibly TRBD2 (5 bases). This CDR3 is built from 14 residues. The germline V gene encodes CDR1 LNHDA and CDR2 SQIVND (reference sequence). Deletions cut 4 bases from V and 3 bases from J, with 13 bases between.

The chain combines TRBV19 with TRBJ2-5, with 9 nucleotides matching TRBD1. This CDR3 is built from 13 residues. The germline V gene encodes CDR1 LNHDA and CDR2 SQIVND (reference sequence). The trim removed 6 bases at V and 4 bases at J, leaving 3 bases unmatched. The CDR3 sequence is CASSTDRGETQYF. CDR3 nucleotides: TGTGCCAGTAGCACGGACAGGGGAGAGACCCAGTACTTC.

The chain carries TRBV2 and TRBJ2-3; TRBD1 matches at 7 bases. The CDR3 is 14 amino acids. Per germline, CDR1 SNHLY and CDR2 FYNNEI. The junction had 7 bases not matched to a gene; V was cut back by 4 bases and J by 6 bases. The CDR3: CASSAQRGPDTQYF. Here the CDR3 DNA reads TGTGCCAGCAGTGCCCAGAGGGGGCCGGATACGCAGTATTTT.

CDR3 region: CASSSDRAHEQYF. The CDR3 region has the DNA TGTGCCAGCAGTTCGGACAGGGCCCACGAGCAGTACTTC. The rearrangement uses TRBV6-1 and TRBJ2-7; 8 nucleotides match TRBD1. J was trimmed by 5 bases and V by 5 bases; bases with no gene match: 5. Germline V CDR1 and CDR2: MNHNS, SASEGT. CDR3 length: 13 residues.

This clone has a handful of counts. The chain recombines TRBV6-6 with TRBJ1-4; D gene unclear. This CDR3 is 15 amino acids long. Germline V gene data show CDR1 as MNHNY and CDR2 as SVGAGI (reference sequence). Trimming shortened V by 0 bases and J by 7 bases, and 12 bases separated the two germline ends. CDR3 in DNA: TGTGCCAGCAGTTACTCGAGCGGGTTGGGTGAAAAACTGTTTTTT. This sequence encodes CASSYSSGLGEKLFF.

This rearrangement joins TRBV6-5 to TRBJ1-1, with unresolved D. Germline CDR1 reads MNHEY; CDR2 reads SVGAGI. The CDR3 sequence is 13 residues long. The V end was cut by 0 bases, the J end by 5 bases, with 7 bases between. In DNA, the CDR3 is TGTGCCAGCAGTTACTCTTCAGCGACTGAAGCTTTCTTT. Protein product: CASSYSSATEAFF.

The chain carries TRBV9 and TRBJ1-5; 9 bases fit TRBD1. Germline trimming cut 3 bases from V and 2 bases from J; bases unmatched to any gene: 6. CDR1 and CDR2 from the germline V gene are SGDLS and YYNGEE. The CDR3 contains 16 residues. The CDR3 DNA follows: TGTGCCAGCAGCGCGATGCGGGACAGGGGCAATCAGCCCCAGCATTTT. Amino acids: CASSAMRDRGNQPQHF.

V gene TRBV5-1 combines with J gene TRBJ1-2; a possible D gene is TRBD1 (5 bases). Germline CDR1 reads SGHRS; CDR2 reads YFSETQ. The length of the CDR3 is 13 residues. The V end was cut by 0 bases, the J end by 8 bases, with 11 bases between. This chain's CDR3 is CASSLAGLSGYTF. CDR3 nucleotide sequence: TGCGCCAGCAGCTTGGCAGGGTTGAGCGGCTACACCTTC.

The rearrangement joins TRBV19 to TRBJ1-1; D not certain. V shed 4 bases and J shed 4 bases, with 7 bases lying between them. Looked up from germline, CDR1 is LNHDA and CDR2 is SQIVND (reference sequence). The CDR3 loop spans 12 amino acids. In DNA form, the CDR3 reads TGTGCCAGTAGTACCCTGAGCACTGAAGCTTTCTTT. Residues: CASSTLSTEAFF.

The chain recombines TRBV5-4 with TRBJ2-2, with D perhaps TRBD1 (6 bases). Germline values: CDR1 SGHNT, CDR2 YYREEE (reference sequence). The CDR3 consists of 13 residues. V was trimmed by 7 bases and J by 2 bases, leaving 9 bases between them. The CDR3 DNA reads as TGTGCCAGCGGGGGCCACAACACCGGGGAGCTGTTTTTT. Its protein product is CASGGHNTGELFF.